The source of this T cell receptor (beta chain) is a study of T-cell reconstitution after alpha-beta-depleted transplantation in children (dated by TCRdb to about 2016). Notes on the research overall: The study quantitatively tracked T-cell immune reconstitution after TCRalphabeta/CD19-depleted allogeneic hematopoietic cell transplantation in children using TCR repertoire profiling.

As to this clonotype: Which antigen it targets is not known. The sample holds no much larger clone one base away, and base qualities are not on file.

The protocol used for the library was PCR. TCRdb lists the instrument as Illumina HiSeq 2500. TCR library preparation used molecular barcoding, with unique molecular identifiers applied to normalize quantification of the TCRbeta repertoire. The public reads were quality trimmed at Q25 with fastp and then assembled into clones with MiXCR by TCRdb, keeping productive beta chains. A single entry per CDR3 protein holds the most common genes and DNA from its merged rows. For this sample the table gives hundreds of thousands of distinct CDR3 sequences, of which about 11% were detected only once. Jointly, the top ten make up about 4.2% of the sample. The germline V end is reduced by 3 bases and the J end by 1 base; junction bases left unmatched: 3. The CDR3 contains 14 residues, cysteine and phenylalanine counted. CDR3 DNA is the only sequence kept; it has 42 bases, read in frame from the first base.

The chain joins TRBV12-3 or TRBV12-4 to TRBJ2-7; TRBD2 fits 7 bases in the junction. The receptor was isolated from a human donor who donated a stem cell graft to a child with acute myeloid leukemia. Material: PBMCs from the stem cell graft donor, obtained from the stem cell graft. The sequenced DNA: TGTGCCAGCAGTTTTGGAGCGGGATCCTACGAGCAGTACTTC. This encodes CASSFGAGSYEQYF.